The source of this T cell receptor (beta chain) is a study of blood T cell repertoires in COVID-19. Study in general: COVID-19 samples, acute and convalescent, were from the United States, Italy and Spain. PBMCs, B-cell-depleted T cells, or T cells provided the cDNA or gDNA that made up the material.

Authors' analysis steps: Nucleated cell number was recorded as an estimate derived from reference gene primer amplification. Generated by immunoSEQ multiplex PCR, the TCRdb table keeps only in-frame clones and is missing some. The V and J calls and clone size are taken from that table; D and trimming were inferred from the DNA. Among around 280,000 clones listed, just under 85% were seen once. Looked up from germline, CDR1 is SNHLY and CDR2 is FYNNEI. This CDR3 contains 12 residues. The ends were cut back, 6 bases at V and 8 bases at J, with 13 bases in the middle. Specimen: peripheral blood. V gene TRBV2 combines with J gene TRBJ1-1; D gene uncertain. The clonotype was recovered from a woman between 50 and 59 years old with active or convalescent COVID-19. The CDR3, as DNA: TGTGCCAGCAGATTGGCAGGAACCGAAGCTTTCTTT. It yields the protein CASRLAGTEAFF.